This T cell receptor (beta chain) was sequenced for a study of beta chain features in type 1 diabetes. For the study at large: Sorted cells examined across all samples numbered 95 million to 120 million. Overall study findings and caveats: VDJ junctions from type 1 diabetes patients carried fewer insertions and larger deletions. Researchers caution that PCR might favor shorter templates, equally among patients and controls. Within each of all four CD4+ subsets, Type 1 diabetes patients had TCRB CDR3s that were moderately but significantly shorter.

Trimming removed 0 bases from V and 1 base from J, with 4 bases in between. Looked up from germline, CDR1 is LNHNV and CDR2 is YYDKDF (reference sequence). This CDR3 spans 14 amino acids. A single heparinised draw of roughly 110 mL on average was taken per donor. With regard to this clone: Its antigen is still unknown.

The isolated RNA, all of it, was reverse transcribed, so expressed TCRB transcripts were what got sequenced. Sequencing was performed with immunoSEQ multiplex PCR; in TCRdb, only in-frame clones are kept and a portion is missing. Of 600,000 or so clones listed, roughly 12% are singletons. The clonotype comes from a man aged 25-45 years with type 1 diabetes. The gene calls are TRBV15 and TRBJ1-3; D is ambiguous. The sequenced sample was naive CD4+ T cells from blood. The CDR3 reads CATSRDRSGNTIYF. DNA for the CDR3: TGTGCCACCAGCAGAGACAGGTCTGGAAACACCATATATTTT.